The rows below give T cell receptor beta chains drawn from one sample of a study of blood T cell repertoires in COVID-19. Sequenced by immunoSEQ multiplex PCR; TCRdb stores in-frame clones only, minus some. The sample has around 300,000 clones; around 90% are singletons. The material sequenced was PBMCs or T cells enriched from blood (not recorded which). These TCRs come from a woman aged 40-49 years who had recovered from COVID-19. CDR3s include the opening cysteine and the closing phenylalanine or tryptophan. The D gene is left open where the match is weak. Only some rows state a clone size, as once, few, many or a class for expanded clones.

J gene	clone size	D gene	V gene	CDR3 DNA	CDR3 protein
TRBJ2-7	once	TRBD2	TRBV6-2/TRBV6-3	TGTGCCAGCAGTTACTCGACTAGCGGGGGGTCCTCCTACGAGCAGTACTTC	CASSYSTSGGSSYEQYF
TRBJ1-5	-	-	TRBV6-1	TGTGCCAGCAGTGCTACAGGGATTCAGCCCCAGCATTTT	CASSATGIQPQHF
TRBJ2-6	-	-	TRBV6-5	TGTGCCAGCAGTTACTCTTCCGGGACTGGGGCCAACGTCCTGACTTTC	CASSYSSGTGANVLTF
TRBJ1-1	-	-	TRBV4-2	TGTGCCAGCAGCCAAGATATGTCGAGTCCTCCGAACACTGAAGCTTTCTTT	CASSQDMSSPPNTEAFF
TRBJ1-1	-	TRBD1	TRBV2	TGTGCCAGCAGTGAGGACAGGGGGTTCCTGAACACTGAAGCTTTCTTT	CASSEDRGFLNTEAFF
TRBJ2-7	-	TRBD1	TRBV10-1	TGCGCCAGCAGCCCAGGGGGGACAGGGTACGAGCAGTACTTC	CASSPGGTGYEQYF
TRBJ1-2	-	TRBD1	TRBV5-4	TGTGCCAGCAGCAAACATACAGGGGATGGCTACACCTTC	CASSKHTGDGYTF
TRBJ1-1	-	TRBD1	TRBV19	TGTGCCAGTAGTGTTGACAGGGAGAACACTGAAGCTTTCTTT	CASSVDRENTEAFF
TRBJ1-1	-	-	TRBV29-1	TGCAGCGTTGAAATTGGGTTCAGGGTAGGAACTGAAGCTTTCTTT	CSVEIGFRVGTEAFF
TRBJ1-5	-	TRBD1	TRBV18	TGTGCCAGCTCTCCCGGACAGGGAAGCAATCAGCCCCAGCATTTT	CASSPGQGSNQPQHF
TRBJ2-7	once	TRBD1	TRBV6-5	TGTGCCAGCACTGCCGGGACAGGGTCCTACGAGCAGTACTTC	CASTAGTGSYEQYF
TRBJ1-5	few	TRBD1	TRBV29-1	TGCAGCGTTCGACAGGGGGCGACTCAGCCCCAGCATTTT	CSVRQGATQPQHF
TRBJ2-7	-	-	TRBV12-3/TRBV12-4	TGTGCCAGCAGTTCCGGGTTCTCTGGCGAGCAGTACTTC	CASSSGFSGEQYF
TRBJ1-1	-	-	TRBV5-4	TGTGCCAGCAGCCGGACAGCCGCTAACACTGAAGCTTTCTTT	CASSRTAANTEAFF
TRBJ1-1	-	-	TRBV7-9	TGTGCCACCTGGACAGCCTTTGTTGACACTGAAGCTTTCTTT	CATWTAFVDTEAFF
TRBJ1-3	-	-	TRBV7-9	TGTGCCGGGGGCCAGGGCCGCTCTGGAAACACCATATATTTT	CAGGQGRSGNTIYF
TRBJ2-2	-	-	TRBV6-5	TGTGCCAGCAGCCCCGGAGCGGGCGTCACCGGGGAGCTGTTTTTT	CASSPGAGVTGELFF
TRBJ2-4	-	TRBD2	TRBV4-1	TGCGCCAGCAGCGAAGGACTAGCGGGAGTAATGGCCAAAAACATTCAGTACTTC	CASSEGLAGVMAKNIQYF
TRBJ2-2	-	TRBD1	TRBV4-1	TGCGCCAGCAGCCACCCCCGAGGGACAGGGGACACCGGGGAGCTGTTTTTT	CASSHPRGTGDTGELFF
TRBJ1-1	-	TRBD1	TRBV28	TGTGCCAGCAGTTCACAGGGGGTTGGGAACACTGAAGCTTTCTTT	CASSSQGVGNTEAFF
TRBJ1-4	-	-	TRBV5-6	TGTGCCAGCAGTTCCAAACAGGGTACTGAAAAACTGTTTTTT	CASSSKQGTEKLFF
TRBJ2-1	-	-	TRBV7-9	TGTGCCAGCAGCTTAGCGGGAGCCTACAATGAGCAGTTCTTC	CASSLAGAYNEQFF
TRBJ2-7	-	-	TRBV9	TGTGCCAGCAGCGTAGGAGGGGGATACGACGAGCAGTACTTC	CASSVGGGYDEQYF
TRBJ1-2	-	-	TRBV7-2	TGTGCCAGCAGCTTACCACAGGTCTATTATGGCTACACCTTC	CASSLPQVYYGYTF